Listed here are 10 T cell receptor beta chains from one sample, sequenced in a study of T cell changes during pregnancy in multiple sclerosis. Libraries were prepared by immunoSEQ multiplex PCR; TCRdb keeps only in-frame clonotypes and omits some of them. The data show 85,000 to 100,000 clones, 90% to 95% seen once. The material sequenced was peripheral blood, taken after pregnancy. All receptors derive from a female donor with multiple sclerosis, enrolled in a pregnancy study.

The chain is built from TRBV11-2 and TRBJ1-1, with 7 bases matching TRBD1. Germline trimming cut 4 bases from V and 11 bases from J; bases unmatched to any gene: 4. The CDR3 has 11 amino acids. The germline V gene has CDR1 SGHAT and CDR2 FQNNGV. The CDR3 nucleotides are TGTGCCAGCAGCTCCTTAGGGGGCGCTTTCTTT. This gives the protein CASSSLGGAFF.

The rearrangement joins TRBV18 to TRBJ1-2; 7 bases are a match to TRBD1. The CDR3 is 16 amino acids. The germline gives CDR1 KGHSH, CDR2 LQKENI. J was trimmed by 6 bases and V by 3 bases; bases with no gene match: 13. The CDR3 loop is CASSPGTAVRVDGYTF. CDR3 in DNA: TGTGCCAGCTCACCCGGGACAGCGGTAAGAGTCGATGGCTACACCTTC.

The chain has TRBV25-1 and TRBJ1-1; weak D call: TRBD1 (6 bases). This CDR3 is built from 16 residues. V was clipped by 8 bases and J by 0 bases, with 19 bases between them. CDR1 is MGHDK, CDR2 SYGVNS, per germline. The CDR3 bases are TGTGCCAGCGGGGTGGGGGTGACAGGCGTGAACACTGAAGCTTTCTTT. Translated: CASGVGVTGVNTEAFF. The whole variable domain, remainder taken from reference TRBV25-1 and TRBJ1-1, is EADIYQTPRYLVIGTGKKITLECSQTMGHDKMYWYQQDPGMELHLIHYSYGVNSTEKGDLSSESTVSRIRTEHFPLTLESARPSHTSQYLCASGVGVTGVNTEAFFGQGTRLTVV.

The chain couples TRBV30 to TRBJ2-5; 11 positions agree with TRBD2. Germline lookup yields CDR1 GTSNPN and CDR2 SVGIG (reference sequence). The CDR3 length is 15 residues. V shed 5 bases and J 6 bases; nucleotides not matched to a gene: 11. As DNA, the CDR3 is TGTGCCTGGTCCGGGACTAGCGGATCTCTGAAGACCCAGTACTTC. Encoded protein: CAWSGTSGSLKTQYF.

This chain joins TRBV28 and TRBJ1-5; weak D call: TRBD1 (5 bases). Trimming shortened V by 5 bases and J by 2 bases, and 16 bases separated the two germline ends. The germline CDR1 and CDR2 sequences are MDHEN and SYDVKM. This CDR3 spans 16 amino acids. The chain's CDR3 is CASSIGGRGRNQPQHF. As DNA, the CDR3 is TGTGCCAGCAGTATCGGGGGACGAGGGCGCAATCAGCCCCAGCATTTT.

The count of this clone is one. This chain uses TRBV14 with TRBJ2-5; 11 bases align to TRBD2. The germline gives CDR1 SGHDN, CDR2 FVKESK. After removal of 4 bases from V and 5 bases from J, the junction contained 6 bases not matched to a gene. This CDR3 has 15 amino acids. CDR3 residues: CASSLRLAGTETQYF. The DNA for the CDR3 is TGTGCCAGCAGCCTACGACTAGCGGGAACGGAGACCCAGTACTTC.

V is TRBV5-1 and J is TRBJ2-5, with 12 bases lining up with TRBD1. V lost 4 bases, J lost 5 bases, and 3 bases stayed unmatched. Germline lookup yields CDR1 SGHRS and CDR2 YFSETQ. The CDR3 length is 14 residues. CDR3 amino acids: CASSKGQGAETQYF. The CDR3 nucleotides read TGCGCCAGCAGCAAGGGACAGGGGGCGGAGACCCAGTACTTC.

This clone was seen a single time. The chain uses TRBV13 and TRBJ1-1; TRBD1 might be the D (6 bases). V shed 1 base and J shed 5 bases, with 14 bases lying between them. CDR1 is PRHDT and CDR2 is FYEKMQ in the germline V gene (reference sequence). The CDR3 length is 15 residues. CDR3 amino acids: CASSLVGGRGTEAFF. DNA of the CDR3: TGTGCCAGCAGCTTAGTGGGGGGGCGGGGAACTGAAGCTTTCTTT.

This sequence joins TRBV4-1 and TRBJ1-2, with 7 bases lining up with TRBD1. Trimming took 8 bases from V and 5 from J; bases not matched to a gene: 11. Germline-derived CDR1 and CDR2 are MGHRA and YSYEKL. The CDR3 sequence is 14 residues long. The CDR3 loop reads CASHSGQPGYGYTF. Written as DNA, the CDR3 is TGCGCCAGCCACTCGGGACAGCCCGGGTATGGCTACACCTTC.

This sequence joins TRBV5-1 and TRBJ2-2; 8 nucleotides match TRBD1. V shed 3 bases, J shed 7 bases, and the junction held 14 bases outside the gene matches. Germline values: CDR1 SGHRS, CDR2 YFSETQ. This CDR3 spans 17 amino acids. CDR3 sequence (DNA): TGCGCCAGCAGCTGGGGCAGCGGCAGGGGGCGTATCGGGGAGCTGTTTTTT. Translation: CASSWGSGRGRIGELFF.